This T cell receptor (beta chain) was captured by sequencing in a study of blood T cells in healthy people across ages (dated by TCRdb to between 2014 and 2017). Context from the whole study: Template switching captured roughly one uniquely barcoded TCR beta cDNA molecule per two T cells in model experiments. For two donors (one aged 18 to 29 and one aged 80 or older), the study analyzed two additional independent replicas of 1 million unique cDNA reads from the same blood draw. Donors of different ages were randomly distributed across sequencing lanes to avoid experimental bias. Using deep sequencing normalized with unique cDNA molecular identifiers, the study measured how TCR beta repertoire diversity changes with age. The donors were divided into four age groups: young (average approximately 15 years), middle-aged (about 39), aged (about 60) and long-lived (roughly 82).

Systemically healthy Caucasian individuals from Russia, 35 to 50 in total and aged about 6 to 90 years, were included as donors. About 10 milliliters of peripheral blood were collected from each donor into EDTA-treated Vacutainer tubes. Ficoll-Paque density-gradient centrifugation was used to isolate PBMCs, with at least 7 million per sample. Trizol reagent was used to extract total RNA from PBMCs, with at least 6 micrograms per sample. For every donor, an aliquot of PBMCs went through flow cytometry to measure the percentages of naive CD45RAhigh/CD27high T cells. A few counts support this clonotype. It lacks a known antigen. The record has no base qualities; no much larger clone is one base away. Cut back by 10 bases and 2 bases, the V and J ends lie 19 bases apart. The CDR3 runs 15 residues from the cysteine to the phenylalanine. Just CDR3 DNA is preserved here, 45 bases in frame from base 1. The germline V gene sets CDR1 to MGHDK and CDR2 to SYGVNS.

Libraries came from 5' RACE. The sample was run on an Illumina HiSeq 2500. A second PCR of roughly 7 to 12 cycles was run with a J-beta primer mix and a sample-barcoded 5' primer. A template-switch 5' adaptor carrying 12 random nucleotides introduced a unique molecular identifier onto each TCR beta cDNA molecule. Each sample yielded at least 3 million CDR3-containing paired-end reads. All of the RNA was converted into first-strand cDNA using the Mint cDNA synthesis kit, with a TRBC-specific oligonucleotide serving as the primer. All cDNA was treated with uracil-DNA glycosylase and then went through a first 18-cycle PCR with the universal primers M1SS and BC2_uni_R. For the original study's pipeline: For normalization, 1 million high-quality reads were randomly selected from each sample, with every read carrying a distinct molecular identifier. Instead of being binned into consensus sequences, reads that shared molecular identifiers were thrown out. MiTCR, with a Q25 quality threshold and the strictest error-elimination algorithm, was used for CDR3 identification, clonotype clustering and error correction. A nonparametric unseen species model using Euler transformation provided a lower-bound estimate of total TCR beta diversity. TCRdb took the public reads, trimmed them with fastp at Q25, ran MiXCR for clone calling and kept in-frame beta chains. Every entry covers one CDR3 protein and lists the most common genes and DNA from its rows. These V and J calls rely on TCRdb rather than the paper's analysis. Within this sample are approximately 1.5 million distinct CDR3 sequences, with 30% to 40% of them counted one time only. The ten most abundant clones make up 10% to 12% of the sample.

Results and caveats for the whole study, not just this receptor: Estimates of total diversity based on one million sequenced T cells were regarded as lower bounds and as underestimates. Bulk unsorted PBMC profiling prevented conclusive comparison of naive and antigen-experienced compartments. Compared with the aged group, the long-lived group had more naive CD4+ T cells, fewer expanded clones and increased TCR diversity, a pattern suggesting age selection. Observed TCR beta diversity per million T cells fell roughly linearly with age, and a significant reduction was already apparent by age around 40. Because the CMV infection status of the donors was unknown, age-related changes in expanded clonotypes may potentially have been confounded. Observed TCR beta diversity correlated strongly with the percentage of naive T cells measured by flow cytometry.

Sequenced sample: blood. The rearrangement combines TRBV25-1 with TRBJ2-3, with TRBD2 as a weak D call on 5 bases. This receptor was identified in a woman in her 30s in good health. The nucleotides are TGTGCCAACCGTTCTATAGACGGACTCACAGATACGCAGTATTTT. It translates as CANRSIDGLTDTQYF.